The 5 T cell receptor beta chains reported below all come from one sample, sequenced in a study of blood T cell repertoires in COVID-19. The method was immunoSEQ multiplex PCR; TCRdb's version includes in-frame clones alone and lacks a portion of them. This table holds more than 70,000 clones, roughly 80% found once. Sequencing input: peripheral blood. The receptors come from a woman of 80 years or more with active or convalescent COVID-19.

V is TRBV6-5 and J is TRBJ1-2, with a possible D match to TRBD1 (5 bases). V shed 6 bases and J shed 4 bases, with 12 bases lying between them. CDR3 length: 13 amino acids. CDR1 and CDR2 from the germline V gene are MNHEY and SVGAGI. The CDR3: CASRGGGSYGYTF. CDR3 bases: TGTGCCAGCAGGGGGGGTGGGAGCTATGGCTACACCTTC.

The rearrangement joins TRBV19 to TRBJ1-1, with 7 bases that match TRBD1. The CDR3 sequence is 14 residues long. After removal of 7 bases from V and 10 bases from J, the junction contained 15 bases not matched to a gene. Germline V gene sequence: CDR1 LNHDA, CDR2 SQIVND (reference sequence). The CDR3 is CASIPQGRSGRAFF. In DNA form, the CDR3 reads TGTGCCAGTATCCCACAGGGGCGGAGTGGTCGAGCTTTCTTT.

This clone was counted once. V usage is TRBV29-1 and J usage is TRBJ1-3; no clear D gene. Germline V gene data show CDR1 as SQVTM and CDR2 as ANQGSEA. This CDR3 has 13 amino acids. The ends were cut back, 4 bases at V and 0 bases at J, with 7 bases in the middle. This chain's CDR3 is CSVVGGSGNTIYF. In DNA, the CDR3 is TGCAGCGTTGTAGGAGGCTCTGGAAACACCATATATTTT.

The DNA of the CDR3 is TGTGCCAGCAGCCAAGGGGGCGGGAGGGGCGCAGATACGCAGTATTTT. Its protein product is CASSQGGGRGADTQYF. The chain uses TRBV3-1 (or the pseudogene TRBV3-2) and TRBJ2-3; TRBD2 agrees at 9 bases. The CDR3 totals 16 residues. J was trimmed by 4 bases and V by 1 base; bases with no gene match: 6. CDR1 is LGHDT and CDR2 is YNNKEL in the germline V gene (reference sequence).

The rearrangement joins TRBV15 to TRBJ1-4; D is undetermined. Germline V gene lookup returns CDR1 LNHNV and CDR2 YYDKDF (reference sequence). The CDR3 has 14 amino acids. Trimming removed 0 bases from V and 7 bases from J, with 9 bases in between. The CDR3 bases are TGTGCCACCAGCAGAGAGCGGGGAAGTGAAAAACTGTTTTTT. Translated, it gives CATSRERGSEKLFF.